This T cell receptor beta chain was captured in a study of Ad26.COV2.S vaccination and SARS-CoV-2 variants. Study details: The authors gave Ad26.COV2.S intramuscularly, either once or twice 56 days apart.

Treatment indicated: about 20 received Ad26.COV2.S at low or high dose, single or two shots; 5 received placebo; per-sample allocation not given. Samples were taken on day 63 after the first vaccine or placebo injection. Study-level findings and limits: Analyses that measured TCR breadth and depth may have underestimated total T cell responses. Compared with placebo recipients, vaccine recipients had higher spike-specific TCR breadth.

Looked up from germline, CDR1 is MNHNS and CDR2 is SASEGT. The CDR3 is made up of 16 amino acids. Trimming removed 2 bases from V and 0 bases from J, with 10 bases in between. Measured with immunoSEQ multiplex PCR; TCRdb has only the in-frame clones, and not every one. In the table there are approximately 300,000 clones, around 85% of which are singletons. This clone was seen a handful of times. Antigen unknown. This rearrangement joins TRBV6-1 to TRBJ1-4; D remains unclear. Sequencing used peripheral blood, obtained in a trial of Ad26.COV2.S vaccine versus placebo. This TCR was recovered from a person aged 18-60 years who received the Ad26.COV2.S COVID-19 vaccine or a placebo. CDR3 nucleotides: TGTGCCAGCAGTGAAAGTCTCCTAGCAACTAATGAAAAACTGTTTTTT. This encodes CASSESLLATNEKLFF.